A single sample gave rise to the 7 T cell receptor beta chains below, sequenced in a study of metastatic and nonmetastatic thyroid tumors. All patients were untreated before thyroid surgery. With MiXCR, TCRdb called clones anew from the PCR reads. The sample gives over 15,000 clones, around 33% of which show up once; around 13% is in the top ten. Material for sequencing was tumor tissue. The receptors were gathered from a male donor with papillary thyroid cancer or a benign thyroid nodule (not recorded which). Some clones in this sample may be carry-over from other donors' samples.

The chain joins TRBV18 to TRBJ2-3; D is uncertain. The V end lost 1 base, the J end lost 1 base, and 6 bases lay between the germline ends. Germline V gene sequence: CDR1 KGHSH, CDR2 LQKENI. This CDR3 comprises 14 residues. The CDR3 nucleotides read TGTGCCAGCTCACCACAGGCGGGCACAGATACGCAGTATTTT. It is translated as CASSPQAGTDTQYF.

For this clone: One end of the junction is discordant with germline, which a read error may explain. Other DNA sequences in this specimen translate into the identical CDR3. The genes are TRBV5-1 and TRBJ2-7; 13 bases map to TRBD2. This CDR3 region has 14 residues. CDR1 is SGHRS and CDR2 is YFSETQ in the germline V gene. CDR3 loop: CASSEGLAGVEQYF. The CDR3 DNA is TGCGCCAGCAGCGAAGGACTAGCGGGAGTAGAGCAATACTTC. Full variable domain (missing parts from reference TRBV5-1 and TRBJ2-7): KAGVTQTPRYLIKTRGQQVTLSCSPISGHRSVSWYQQTPGQGLQFLFEYFSETQRNKGNFPGRFSGRQFSNSRSEMNVSTLELGDSALYLCASSEGLAGVEQYFGPGTRLTVT.

The sample holds a few counts of this clone. The chain couples TRBV6-2 or TRBV6-3 to TRBJ2-3, with D perhaps assigned TRBD1 or TRBD2 (5 bases each). The CDR3 runs to 13 residues. Looked up from germline, CDR1 is MNHEY and CDR2 is SVGEGT. Trimming pared 6 bases from V and 0 bases from J, leaving 7 bases between. The CDR3 DNA reads as TGTGCCAGCAGGAGGGACAGCACAGATACGCAGTATTTT. This sequence encodes CASRRDSTDTQYF.

The CDR3, as DNA: TGTGCCTGGAGCTCCAGCAGAACCTACGAGCAGTACTTC. Amino acid sequence: CAWSSSRTYEQYF. The genes are TRBV30 and TRBJ2-7; D uncertain. Trimming left V 3 bases short and J 2 bases short, with 11 bases between. This CDR3 is 13 amino acids long. Germline values: CDR1 GTSNPN, CDR2 SVGIG (reference sequence).

Points on this clone: In the same sample, other DNA sequences code for this CDR3. The chain joins TRBV20-1 to TRBJ2-1; the D is unclear. With 1 base removed from V and 4 bases from J, the gap between germline ends came to 11 bases. This CDR3 region has 14 residues. Germline V CDR1 and CDR2: DFQATT, SNEGSKA (reference sequence). CDR3 sequence: CSARGDRDYNEQFF. The DNA of the CDR3 is TGCAGTGCTAGAGGGGATAGGGATTACAATGAGCAGTTCTTC.

The rearrangement links TRBV5-1 to TRBJ2-3, with D perhaps being TRBD1 or TRBD2 (5 bases each). The V gene lost 0 bases and the J gene lost 2 bases, with 7 bases spanning the gap. The CDR3 is made up of 14 amino acids. The germline V gene encodes CDR1 SGHRS and CDR2 YFSETQ. The chain's CDR3 is CASSLGDATDTQYF. Here the CDR3 DNA reads TGCGCCAGCAGCTTGGGGGACGCCACAGATACGCAGTATTTT.

The chain is built from TRBV20-1 and TRBJ2-7; possibly TRBD2 for D (5 bases). Germline V gives CDR1 DFQATT, CDR2 SNEGSKA (reference sequence). The ends were cut back, 6 bases at V and 7 bases at J, with 22 bases in the middle. The length of the CDR3 is 14 residues. The CDR3 DNA reads TGCAGTGCCAACGCCGCCCTAGCATCGTTTGAGCAGTACTTC. Protein product: CSANAALASFEQYF.